The clone carrying this T cell receptor beta chain was seen at least ten times. Its antigen is currently unknown. Time point defined: sample taken at primary tumor resection. Unsorted whole RNA of tumor, nontumor lung or frozen PBMC was sequenced. V was trimmed by 3 bases and J by 5 bases, leaving 11 bases between them. The length of the CDR3 is 14 residues. Germline V gene sequence: CDR1 WNHNN, CDR2 SYGVQD (reference sequence). These data belong to a study of spatial heterogeneity in lung cancer. Via MiXCR, TCRdb re-called the 5' RACE reads, giving one row per CDR3 protein. This table holds roughly 2,900 distinct CDR3 sequences, roughly a tenth found once. Findings and limits, study-wide: Higher tumor mutation counts went along with higher counts of expanded intratumoral alpha and beta TCRs. Beta chains had 13% to 15% coverage of tumor T cells, and alpha chains had around 6.9%.

The genes are TRBV10-1 and TRBJ2-1, with TRBD2 as a possible D gene (5 bases). The clonotype originates from a female donor with early-stage non-small cell lung cancer. This sample comprised lung tumor tissue, obtained at surgery. This CDR3 reads CASSEGLTHNEQFF. DNA of the CDR3: TGCGCCAGCAGTGAAGGACTTACGCACAATGAGCAGTTCTTC.